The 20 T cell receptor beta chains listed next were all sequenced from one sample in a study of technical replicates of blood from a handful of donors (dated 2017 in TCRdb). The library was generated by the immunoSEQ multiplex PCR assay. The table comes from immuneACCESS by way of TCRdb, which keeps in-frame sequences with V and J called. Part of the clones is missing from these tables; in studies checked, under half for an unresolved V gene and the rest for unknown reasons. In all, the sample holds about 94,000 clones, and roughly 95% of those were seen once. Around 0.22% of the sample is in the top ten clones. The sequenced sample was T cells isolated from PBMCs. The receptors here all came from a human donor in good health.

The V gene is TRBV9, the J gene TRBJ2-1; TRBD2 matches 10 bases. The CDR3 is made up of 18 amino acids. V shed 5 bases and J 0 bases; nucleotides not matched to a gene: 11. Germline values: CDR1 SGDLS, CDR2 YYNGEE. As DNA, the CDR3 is TGTGCCAGCAGTCCAGCGAGCGGGGGGGCCCTCTCCTACAATGAGCAGTTCTTC. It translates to CASSPASGGALSYNEQFF.

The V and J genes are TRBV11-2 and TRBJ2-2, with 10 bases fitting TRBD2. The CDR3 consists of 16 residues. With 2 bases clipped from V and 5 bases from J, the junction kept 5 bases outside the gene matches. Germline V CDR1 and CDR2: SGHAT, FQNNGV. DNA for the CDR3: TGTGCCAGCAGCTTAATCAGCGGGAGGGGGACCGGGGAGCTGTTTTTT. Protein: CASSLISGRGTGELFF.

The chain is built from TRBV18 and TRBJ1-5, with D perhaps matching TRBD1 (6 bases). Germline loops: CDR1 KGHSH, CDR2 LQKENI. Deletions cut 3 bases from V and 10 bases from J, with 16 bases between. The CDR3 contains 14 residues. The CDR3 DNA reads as TGTGCCAGCTCACCTTCGGGGGGCAACGACCCCCAGCATTTT. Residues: CASSPSGGNDPQHF. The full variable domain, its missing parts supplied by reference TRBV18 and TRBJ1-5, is NAGVMQNPRHLVRRRGQEARLRCSPMKGHSHVYWYRQLPEEGLKFMVYLQKENIIDESGMPKERFSAEFPKEGPSILRIQQVVRGDSAAYFCASSPSGGNDPQHFGDGTRLSIL.

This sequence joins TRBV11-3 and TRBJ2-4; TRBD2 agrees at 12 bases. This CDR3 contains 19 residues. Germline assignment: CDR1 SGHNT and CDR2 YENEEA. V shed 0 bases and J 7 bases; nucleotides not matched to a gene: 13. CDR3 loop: CASSLEGPSSGGAGNIQYF. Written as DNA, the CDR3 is TGTGCCAGCAGCTTAGAAGGTCCGTCTAGCGGGGGGGCTGGCAACATTCAGTACTTC.

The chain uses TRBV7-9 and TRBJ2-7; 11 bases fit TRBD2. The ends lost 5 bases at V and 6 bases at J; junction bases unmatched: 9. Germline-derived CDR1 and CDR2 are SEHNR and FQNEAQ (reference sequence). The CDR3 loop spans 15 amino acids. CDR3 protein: CASSPGTSGALEQYF. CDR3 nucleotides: TGTGCCAGCAGCCCAGGGACTAGCGGAGCCCTCGAGCAGTACTTC. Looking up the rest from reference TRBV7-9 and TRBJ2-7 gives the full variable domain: DTGVSQNPRHKITKRGQNVTFRCDPISEHNRLYWYRQTLGQGPEFLTYFQNEAQLEKSRLLSDRFSAERPKGSFSTLEIQRTEQGDSAMYLCASSPGTSGALEQYFGPGTRLTVT.

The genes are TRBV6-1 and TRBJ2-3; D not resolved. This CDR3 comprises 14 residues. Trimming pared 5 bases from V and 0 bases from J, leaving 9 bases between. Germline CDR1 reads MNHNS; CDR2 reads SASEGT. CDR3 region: CASSSRHSTDTQYF. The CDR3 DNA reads TGTGCCAGCAGTTCCAGACATAGCACAGATACGCAGTATTTT.

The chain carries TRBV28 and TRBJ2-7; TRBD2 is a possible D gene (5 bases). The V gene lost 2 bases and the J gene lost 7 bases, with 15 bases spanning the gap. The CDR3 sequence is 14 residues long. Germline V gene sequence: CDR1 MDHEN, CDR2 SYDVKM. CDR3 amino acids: CASSLRLAPGEQYF. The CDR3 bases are TGTGCCAGCAGTTTACGCCTAGCTCCGGGGGAGCAGTACTTC.

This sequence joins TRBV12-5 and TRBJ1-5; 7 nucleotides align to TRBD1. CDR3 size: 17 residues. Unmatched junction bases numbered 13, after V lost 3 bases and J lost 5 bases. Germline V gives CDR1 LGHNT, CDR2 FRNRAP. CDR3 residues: CASGLVRGRRGHQPQHF. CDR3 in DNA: TGTGCTAGTGGTTTAGTCAGGGGTCGGAGGGGGCATCAGCCCCAGCATTTT. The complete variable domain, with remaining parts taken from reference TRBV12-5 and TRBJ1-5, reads DARVTQTPRHKVTEMGQEVTMRCQPILGHNTVFWYRQTMMQGLELLAYFRNRAPLDDSGMPKDRFSAEMPDATLATLKIQPSEPRDSAVYFCASGLVRGRRGHQPQHFGDGTRLSIL.

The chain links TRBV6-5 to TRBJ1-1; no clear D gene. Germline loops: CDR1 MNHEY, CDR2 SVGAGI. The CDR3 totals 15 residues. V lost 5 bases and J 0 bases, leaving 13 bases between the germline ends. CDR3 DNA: TGTGCCAGCAGTCTCAGTTTCACCATGAACACTGAAGCTTTCTTT. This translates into CASSLSFTMNTEAFF.

The CDR3, as DNA: TGTGCCAGCAGCCCCGCTGGGCAGATAAATGAGCAGTTCTTC. Protein product: CASSPAGQINEQFF. The gene calls are TRBV7-9 and TRBJ2-1; D is unresolved. The CDR3 contains 14 residues. V lost 5 bases and J lost 7, with 15 bases in between. Looked up from germline, CDR1 is SEHNR and CDR2 is FQNEAQ (reference sequence).

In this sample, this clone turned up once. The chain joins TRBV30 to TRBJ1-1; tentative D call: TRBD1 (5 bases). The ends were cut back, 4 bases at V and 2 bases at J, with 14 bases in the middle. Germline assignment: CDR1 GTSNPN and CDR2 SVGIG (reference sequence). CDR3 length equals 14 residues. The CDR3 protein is CAWNDQGSNTEAFF. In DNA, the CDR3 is TGTGCCTGGAATGATCAGGGAAGTAACACTGAAGCTTTCTTT. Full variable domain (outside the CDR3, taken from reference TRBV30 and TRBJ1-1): SQTIHQWPATLVQPVGSPLSLECTVEGTSNPNLYWYRQAAGRGLQLLFYSVGIGQISSEVPQNLSASRPQDRQFILSSKKLLLSDSGFYLCAWNDQGSNTEAFFGQGTRLTVV.

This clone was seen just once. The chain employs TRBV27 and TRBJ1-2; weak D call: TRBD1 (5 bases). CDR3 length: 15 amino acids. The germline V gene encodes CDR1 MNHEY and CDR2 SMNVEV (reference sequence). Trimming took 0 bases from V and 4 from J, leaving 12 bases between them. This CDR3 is CASSLSAGIGYGYTF. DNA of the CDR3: TGTGCCAGCAGTTTATCGGCAGGGATCGGCTATGGCTACACCTTC.

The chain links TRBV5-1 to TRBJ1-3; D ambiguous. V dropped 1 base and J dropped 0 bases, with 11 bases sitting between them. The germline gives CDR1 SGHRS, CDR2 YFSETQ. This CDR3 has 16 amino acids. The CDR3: CASSLMGSSSGNTIYF. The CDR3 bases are TGCGCCAGCAGCTTGATGGGCTCCAGCTCTGGAAACACCATATATTTT.

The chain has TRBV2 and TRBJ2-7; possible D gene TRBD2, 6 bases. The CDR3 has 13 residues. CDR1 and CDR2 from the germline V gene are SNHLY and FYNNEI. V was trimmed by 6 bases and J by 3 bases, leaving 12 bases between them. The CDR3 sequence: CASRGGANYEQYF. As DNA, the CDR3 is TGTGCCAGCAGAGGAGGGGCAAACTACGAGCAGTACTTC. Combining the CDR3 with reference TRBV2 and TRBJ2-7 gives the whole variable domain EPEVTQTPSHQVTQMGQEVILRCVPISNHLYFYWYRQILGQKVEFLVSFYNNEISEKSEIFDDQFSVERPDGSNFTLKIRSTKLEDSAMYFCASRGGANYEQYFGPGTRLTVT.

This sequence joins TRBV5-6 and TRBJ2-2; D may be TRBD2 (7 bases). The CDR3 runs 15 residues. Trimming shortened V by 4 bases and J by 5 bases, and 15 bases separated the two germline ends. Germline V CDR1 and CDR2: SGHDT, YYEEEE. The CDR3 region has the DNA TGTGCCAGCAGCGCAGGGGCGCGGGAGACCGGGGAGCTGTTTTTT. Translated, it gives CASSAGARETGELFF.

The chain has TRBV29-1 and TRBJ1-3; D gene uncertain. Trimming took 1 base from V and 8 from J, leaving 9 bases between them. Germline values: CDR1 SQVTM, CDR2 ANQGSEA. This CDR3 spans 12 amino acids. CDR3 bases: TGCAGCGTTGAAGGGGGAGGAGACACCATATATTTT. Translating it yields CSVEGGGDTIYF. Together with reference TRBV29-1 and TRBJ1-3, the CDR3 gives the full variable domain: SAVISQKPSRDICQRGTSLTIQCQVDSQVTMMFWYRQQPGQSLTLIATANQGSEATYESGFVIDKFPISRPNLTFSTLTVSNMSPEDSSIYLCSVEGGGDTIYFGEGSWLTVV.

The CDR3 spells CASSLMASDNEQFF. CDR3 in DNA: TGTGCCAGCAGCTTAATGGCTTCTGACAATGAGCAGTTCTTC. The chain links TRBV7-6 to TRBJ2-1; D is unresolved. CDR1 and CDR2 from the germline V gene are SGHVS and FNYEAQ. CDR3 length equals 14 residues. The germline V and J ends were trimmed by 2 bases and 5 bases, with 10 bases remaining between them.

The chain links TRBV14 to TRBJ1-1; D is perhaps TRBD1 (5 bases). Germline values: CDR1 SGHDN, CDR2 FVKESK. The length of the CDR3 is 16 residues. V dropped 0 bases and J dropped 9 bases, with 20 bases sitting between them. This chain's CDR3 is CASSQDLPQGFGKAFF. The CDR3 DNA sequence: TGTGCCAGCAGCCAAGATCTCCCCCAGGGTTTTGGAAAAGCTTTCTTT. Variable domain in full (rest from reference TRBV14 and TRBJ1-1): EAGVTQFPSHSVIEKGQTVTLRCDPISGHDNLYWYRRVMGKEIKFLLHFVKESKQDESGMPNNRFLAERTGGTYSTLKVQPAELEDSGVYFCASSQDLPQGFGKAFFGQGTRLTVV.

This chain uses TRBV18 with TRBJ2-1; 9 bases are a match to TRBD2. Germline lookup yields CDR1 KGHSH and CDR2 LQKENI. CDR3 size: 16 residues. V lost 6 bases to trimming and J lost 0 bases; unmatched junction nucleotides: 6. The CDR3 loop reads CASSPLAGSSYNEQFF. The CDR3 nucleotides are TGTGCCAGCTCGCCTCTAGCGGGGAGCTCCTACAATGAGCAGTTCTTC. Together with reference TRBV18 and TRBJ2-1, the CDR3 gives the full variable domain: NAGVMQNPRHLVRRRGQEARLRCSPMKGHSHVYWYRQLPEEGLKFMVYLQKENIIDESGMPKERFSAEFPKEGPSILRIQQVVRGDSAAYFCASSPLAGSSYNEQFFGPGTRLTVL.

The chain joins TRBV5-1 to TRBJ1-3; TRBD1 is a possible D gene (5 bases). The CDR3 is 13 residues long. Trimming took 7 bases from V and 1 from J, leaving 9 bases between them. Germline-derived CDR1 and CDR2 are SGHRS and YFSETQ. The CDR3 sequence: CASSGNSGNTIYF. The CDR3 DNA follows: TGCGCCAGCTCAGGGAATTCTGGAAACACCATATATTTT.